The subject of this entry is one T cell receptor (beta chain). The sample belongs to a study of memory CD4+ T cells and cytomegalovirus serostatus. Study as a whole: This sample comes from healthy Belgian adults, fewer than ten CMV seropositive, 24 seronegative.

With V trimmed by 2 bases and J by 1 base, 1 base remained unmatched. The CDR3 sequence is 14 residues long. In germline, CDR1 is MNHEY, CDR2 SVGAGI. Sequencing used immunoSEQ multiplex PCR; TCRdb keeps in-frame clones, though not all of them. The table shows around 63,000 clones, with 76% occurring only once. The sort gate was single viable CD3+CD4+CD8-CD45RO+ cells for memory CD4+ T cells. The clonotype originates from an adult in good health and CMV-seropositive. This sequence joins TRBV6-5 and TRBJ1-1, with 7 bases matching TRBD1. Sequencing was done on a sample of memory CD4+ T cells from blood. The CDR3 DNA follows: TGTGCCAGCAGTTACAACAGGGGGAACACTGAAGCTTTCTTT. This translates into CASSYNRGNTEAFF.